These 4 T cell receptor beta chains originate from one sample sequenced in a study of identical twins. MiXCR was run by TCRdb on the 5' RACE reads, yielding one entry per CDR3 protein. This table holds fewer than 350,000 distinct CDR3 sequences, 6.5% to 9.5% found once. The same specimen was also included in a second study, on yellow fever vaccine responses in identical twins.

What was sequenced was memory (CD45RO+) T cells sorted from blood. The receptors stem from a woman in her late teens or twenties in good health.

This rearrangement joins TRBV28 to TRBJ1-5; possible D gene TRBD1, 6 bases. This CDR3 contains 17 residues. The germline gives CDR1 MDHEN, CDR2 SYDVKM. V lost 2 bases, J lost 1 base, and 15 bases lay in between. In nucleotides, the CDR3 is TGTGCCAGCAGTTTAAGTTTCGGGACATACAGCAATCAGCCCCAGCATTTT. Translating it yields CASSLSFGTYSNQPQHF.

The V and J genes are TRBV6-1 and TRBJ2-7, with 8 bases aligning to TRBD2. The trim removed 6 bases at V and 7 bases at J, leaving 11 bases unmatched. This CDR3 is built from 14 residues. From germline, CDR1 is MNHNS and CDR2 SASEGT. The CDR3 DNA is TGTGCCAGCAGGAGAGCGGGGGAGCAGGGGGAGCAGTACGTC. The encoded protein is CASRRAGEQGEQYV.

There are a few counts of this clonotype. The chain uses TRBV10-3 and TRBJ2-7, with D perhaps matching TRBD2 (5 bases). Germline V gene lookup returns CDR1 ENHRY and CDR2 SYGVKD. The CDR3 has 15 amino acids. Deletions cut 3 bases from V and 3 bases from J, with 15 bases between. CDR3 amino acids: CAISDGTRMVYEQYF. The DNA of the CDR3 is TGTGCCATCAGTGATGGTACTAGAATGGTCTACGAGCAGTACTTC.

This clonotype was recorded a few times. This rearrangement joins TRBV20-1 to TRBJ2-7; a weak D match, TRBD1 (5 bases). Germline assignment: CDR1 DFQATT and CDR2 SNEGSKA (reference sequence). The CDR3 contains 14 residues. V lost 1 base and J lost 7, with 17 bases in between. CDR3 bases: TGCAGTGCTAGAGTCTGGGGCCTAAGGGAAGAGCAGTACTTC. Protein product: CSARVWGLREEQYF.